This TCR beta chain was found in a study of T cell changes during pregnancy in multiple sclerosis. With 2 bases removed from V and 6 bases from J, the gap between germline ends came to 14 bases. The germline V gene has CDR1 SGHRS and CDR2 YFSETQ. The CDR3 length is 15 residues. The repertoire was sequenced with immunoSEQ multiplex PCR; TCRdb's copy has only in-frame clones and lacks some. The sample lists under 120,000 clones, about nine tenths occurring once. The chain employs TRBV5-1 and TRBJ2-2; perhaps TRBD1 as D (6 bases). The sample was peripheral blood, taken after pregnancy. This TCR was recovered from a female donor with multiple sclerosis, enrolled in a pregnancy study. CDR3 sequence reads: CASSLDPTGAGELFF. The DNA of the CDR3 is TGCGCCAGCAGCTTAGACCCGACAGGAGCCGGGGAGCTGTTTTTT.